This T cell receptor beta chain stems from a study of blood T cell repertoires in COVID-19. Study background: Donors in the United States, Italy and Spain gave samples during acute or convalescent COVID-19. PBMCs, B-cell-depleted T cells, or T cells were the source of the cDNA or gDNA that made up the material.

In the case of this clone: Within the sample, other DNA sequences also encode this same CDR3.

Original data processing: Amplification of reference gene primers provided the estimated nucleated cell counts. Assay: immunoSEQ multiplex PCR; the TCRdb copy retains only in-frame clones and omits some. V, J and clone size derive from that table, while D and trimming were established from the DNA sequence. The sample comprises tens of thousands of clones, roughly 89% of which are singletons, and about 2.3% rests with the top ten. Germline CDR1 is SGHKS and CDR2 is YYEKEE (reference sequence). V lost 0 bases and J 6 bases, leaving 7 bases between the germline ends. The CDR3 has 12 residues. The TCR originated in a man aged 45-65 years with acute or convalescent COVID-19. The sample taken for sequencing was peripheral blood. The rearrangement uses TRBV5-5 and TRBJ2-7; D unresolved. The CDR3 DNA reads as TGTGCCAGCAGCTTGGCAGGTCGCGAGCAGTACTTC. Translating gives CASSLAGREQYF.